The entry that follows covers one TCR beta chain sequence. Sequencing was performed with immunoSEQ multiplex PCR; in TCRdb, only in-frame clones are kept and a portion is missing. The repertoire holds approximately 140,000 clones, with about 89% as singletons. These data originate in a study of control samples from healthy donors and cancer patients. CDR3 length equals 19 residues. V was shortened by 4 bases and J by 0 bases, with 22 bases between the two germline ends. CDR1 SEHNR and CDR2 FQNEAQ come from the germline V gene (reference sequence). The sequence was obtained from a man younger than 35 in good health. Source material: blood. The gene calls are TRBV7-9 and TRBJ1-5, with D maybe TRBD1 (5 bases). The CDR3 DNA reads as TGTGCCAGCAGCTCTTCCTCGACAGAGACTTACTATAGCAATCAGCCCCAGCATTTT. Amino acids: CASSSSSTETYYSNQPQHF.